This T cell receptor beta chain emerged from a study of tumor-infiltrating lymphocytes in localized non-small cell lung cancer. At the level of the study: The cohort mixed smokers and never-smokers, several histologies, and some post-neoadjuvant-chemotherapy samples.

This clone was counted only a few times. CDR1 is KGHSH, CDR2 LQKENI, per germline. This CDR3 spans 13 amino acids. V dropped 5 bases and J dropped 8 bases, with 15 bases sitting between them. This table comes from immunoSEQ multiplex PCR, and its TCRdb copy is limited to in-frame clones, with some not included. Counted here are under 25,000 clones, under 75% occurring once; the ten biggest clones make up over 5%. The receptor was isolated from a human donor with non-small cell lung cancer. The chain carries TRBV18 and TRBJ1-2; a possible D gene is TRBD1 (5 bases). The sample was lung tumor tissue. CDR3 DNA sequence: TGTGCCAGCTCAACAGGTGGGGGGAGAGGCTACACCTTC. It specifies CASSTGGGRGYTF.